This T cell receptor (beta chain) was observed in a study of cytomegalovirus exposure and HLA in healthy donors. The study, taken as a whole, reports: In a later analysis, across HLA loci, associated TCR counts were highest for DRB1, lowest for HLA-C.

The CDR3 extends over 17 amino acids. About this clone: Its antigen is currently unknown.

Primers included in the PCR were 60 Vbeta and 13 Jbeta primers. TCRdb keeps only in-frame clones here, not all; method: immunoSEQ multiplex PCR. This sample yields about 190,000 clones, of which approximately 70% are seen a single time; approximately 3.1% belongs to the top ten. Source material: PBMCs. The V and J genes are TRBV21-1 and TRBJ2-7; TRBD2 is the table's D call and was not checked against the DNA. TRBV21-1 is designated a pseudogene. The source is a woman between 25 and 40 years old in good health and CMV-seropositive. CDR3 region: CASSKMRVAAGGYEQYF. The CDR3 DNA reads as TGTGCCAGCAGCAAAATGAGGGTAGCAGCGGGAGGGTACGAGCAGTACTTC.